The next 32 T cell receptor beta chains were all read from a single sample in a study of Ad26.COV2.S vaccination and SARS-CoV-2 variants listed by TCRdb under 2021. The sample's time point label is to be understood as: individuals recovered from natural SARS-CoV-2 infection. Receptor amplification or capture employed the immunoSEQ multiplex PCR assay. Sourced from immuneACCESS, this table was stored by TCRdb with only in-frame sequences that have V and J called. A share of the clones is absent; for the studies checked, an unresolved V gene accounts for under half, and the remainder has no known explanation. Recorded for this sample are approximately 340,000 clones; about 90% of them occurred a single time. 3.5% to 4.5% of the sample lies in the top ten. The sequencing used peripheral blood, collected after recovery from COVID-19. These receptors were obtained from a human donor who had recovered from COVID-19.

This clone came up a few times. V and J are TRBV6-5 and TRBJ1-6; no reliable D call. V lost 2 bases and J lost 7, with 6 bases in between. Germline assignment: CDR1 MNHEY and CDR2 SVGAGI. This CDR3 spans 13 amino acids. The CDR3: CASSYGINSPLHF. In nucleotides, the CDR3 is TGTGCCAGCAGTTACGGGATAAATTCACCCCTCCACTTT.

V gene TRBV18 combines with J gene TRBJ1-4; D remains ambiguous. V lost 3 bases and J 8 bases, leaving 10 bases between the germline ends. Germline V gene data show CDR1 as KGHSH and CDR2 as LQKENI. CDR3 length: 13 amino acids. The chain's CDR3 is CASSPLGREKLFF. CDR3 nucleotides: TGTGCCAGCTCACCCCTAGGGAGGGAAAAACTGTTTTTT.

The chain carries TRBV19 and TRBJ1-1; no definite D call. The ends were cut back, 6 bases at V and 4 bases at J, with 9 bases in the middle. Germline V gene data show CDR1 as LNHDA and CDR2 as SQIVND (reference sequence). The CDR3 consists of 12 residues. The CDR3 DNA reads as TGTGCCAGTAGCCCCGGACCCACTGAAGCTTTCTTT. Translating gives CASSPGPTEAFF.

V is TRBV7-6 and J is TRBJ2-3, with 13 bases lining up with TRBD2. The CDR3 runs 18 residues. The V segment lost 4 bases and the J segment 4 bases; nucleotides outside the gene matches: 11. The germline gives CDR1 SGHVS, CDR2 FNYEAQ. This CDR3 reads CASSYLLAGGPVADTQYF. In nucleotides, the CDR3 is TGTGCCAGCAGCTACTTACTAGCGGGGGGGCCTGTAGCAGATACGCAGTATTTT.

The rearrangement joins TRBV3-1 (or the pseudogene TRBV3-2) to TRBJ1-3; no clear D. CDR1 is LGHDT and CDR2 is YNNKEL in the germline V gene (reference sequence). The CDR3 runs to 17 residues. With 3 bases removed from V and 1 base from J, the gap between germline ends came to 16 bases. For the CDR3, the DNA is TGTGCCAGCAGCCACTCGGTGACGGGTTTTTCTGGAAACACCATATATTTT. Translation: CASSHSVTGFSGNTIYF.

The genes are TRBV12-3 or TRBV12-4 and TRBJ1-1, with D hard to call. V dropped 6 bases and J dropped 4 bases, with 12 bases sitting between them. The CDR3 is 13 residues long. The CDR3 loop reads CASSTLPGTEAFF. The CDR3 nucleotides are TGTGCCAGCAGCACCCTCCCAGGCACTGAAGCTTTCTTT.

This clone showed up just a few times. The chain employs TRBV7-8 and TRBJ1-3, with D unclear. Trimming took off 5 bases at V and 0 bases at J, with 11 bases between the two ends. Per the germline V gene, CDR1 is SGHVS and CDR2 is FQNEAQ. CDR3 length equals 15 residues. The chain's CDR3 is CASSPTRISGNTIYF. Here the CDR3 DNA reads TGTGCCAGCAGCCCAACACGGATCTCTGGAAACACCATATATTTT.

The V call is TRBV9, the J call TRBJ1-3; possibly TRBD1 for D (5 bases). CDR1 is SGDLS and CDR2 is YYNGEE in the germline V gene. The V and J ends lost 0 bases and 4 bases respectively, with 14 bases between them. The CDR3 runs 16 residues. CDR3 in DNA: TGTGCCAGCAGCGTAGCTACCGGGGGGTCAGGAAACACCATATATTTT. It codes for CASSVATGGSGNTIYF.

This chain links TRBV2 with TRBJ1-1, with D hard to call. Trimming left V 4 bases short and J 3 bases short, with 21 bases between. The CDR3 covers 17 residues. Germline lookup yields CDR1 SNHLY and CDR2 FYNNEI. The CDR3 nucleotides read TGTGCCAGCAGTGTACCTGAGGGTGGGGTAGAGGACACTGAAGCTTTCTTT. Translated: CASSVPEGGVEDTEAFF.

The genes are TRBV7-9 and TRBJ2-1; D remains ambiguous. The CDR3 covers 17 residues. Germline CDR1 reads SEHNR; CDR2 reads FQNEAQ (reference sequence). Trimming cost V 2 bases and J 4 bases, with 18 bases left between them. CDR3 sequence: CASSLWGLQNWYNEQFF. CDR3 in DNA: TGTGCCAGCAGCTTATGGGGTCTCCAGAACTGGTACAATGAGCAGTTCTTC.

V is TRBV5-1 and J is TRBJ2-5; 13 bases are a match to TRBD2. Germline assignment: CDR1 SGHRS and CDR2 YFSETQ. There are 12 residues in the CDR3. Trimming took 4 bases from V and 12 from J; bases not matched to a gene: 3. The CDR3: CASSTGLAGEYF. The CDR3 DNA reads as TGCGCCAGCAGCACCGGACTAGCGGGGGAGTACTTC.

Concerning this clone itself: Its ends do not fully match the called genes, so a read error is possible. This chain connects TRBV19 to TRBJ1-2; unclear D gene. Germline V lookup: CDR1 LNHDA, CDR2 SQIVND (reference sequence). The CDR3 covers 13 residues. The CDR3 sequence is CACSTSGRVGYTF. The CDR3, as DNA: TGTGCCTGTAGTACCTCGGGCCGGGTGGGCTACACCTTC.

The chain links TRBV6-6 to TRBJ2-7; weak D call: TRBD1 (6 bases). This CDR3 spans 13 amino acids. Germline loops: CDR1 MNHNY, CDR2 SVGAGI (reference sequence). V lost 7 bases and J 4 bases, leaving 14 bases between the germline ends. The CDR3 spells CASTYVQGYEQYF. The CDR3 region has the DNA TGTGCCAGCACCTACGTTCAGGGGTACGAGCAGTACTTC.

The chain has TRBV10-3 and TRBJ2-2; 9 bases are shared with TRBD1. The CDR3 runs 14 residues. The ends lost 11 bases at V and 7 bases at J; junction bases unmatched: 11. Germline CDR1 ENHRY, CDR2 SYGVKD. The CDR3 reads CASRGQGAGGELFF. DNA of the CDR3: TGTGCCTCTAGGGGACAGGGAGCCGGCGGGGAGCTGTTTTTT.

This chain links TRBV9 with TRBJ2-1, with 10 bases aligning to TRBD2. Losses at the gene ends were 1 base for V and 2 bases for J; bases not matched to a gene: 3. The CDR3 contains 16 residues. CDR1 and CDR2 from the germline V gene are SGDLS and YYNGEE. CDR3 coding DNA: TGTGCCAGCAGCGTAAAAAGCGGGGGGGCCTACAATGAGCAGTTCTTC. Amino acid sequence: CASSVKSGGAYNEQFF.

V is TRBV5-1 and J is TRBJ1-1, with TRBD1 matching 8 bases. Losses at the gene ends were 4 bases for V and 0 bases for J; bases not matched to a gene: 11. The CDR3 sequence is 17 residues long. Germline V gene lookup returns CDR1 SGHRS and CDR2 YFSETQ. CDR3 in amino acids: CASSPMGQAIMNTEAFF. DNA of the CDR3: TGCGCCAGCAGCCCCATGGGACAGGCGATTATGAACACTGAAGCTTTCTTT.

This chain uses TRBV18 with TRBJ1-4; D gene uncertain. Germline-derived CDR1 and CDR2 are KGHSH and LQKENI. V lost 5 bases to trimming and J lost 8 bases, with 12 bases between them. This CDR3 has 13 amino acids. CDR3 coding DNA: TGTGCCAGCTCAAAGGGTCAACCGGAAAAACTGTTTTTT. This codes for CASSKGQPEKLFF.

The V gene is TRBV2, the J gene TRBJ2-1, with 8 bases that match TRBD2. CDR1 and CDR2 (germline): SNHLY, FYNNEI. The CDR3 covers 14 residues. V gave up 7 bases and J gave up 9 bases; unmatched junction bases: 11. The CDR3 region has the DNA TGTGCCAGCATCCCCAGCGGGGGCTCTACTGAGCAGTTCTTC. Translated, it gives CASIPSGGSTEQFF.

The chain recombines TRBV10-3 with TRBJ2-2, with 8 bases that match TRBD2. After removal of 6 bases from V and 3 bases from J, the junction contained 9 bases not matched to a gene. CDR1 and CDR2 (germline): ENHRY, SYGVKD. The CDR3 has 16 amino acids. CDR3: CAIRSGTRGDTGELFF. The CDR3 DNA sequence: TGTGCCATCAGGTCCGGGACTAGAGGGGACACCGGGGAGCTGTTTTTT.

The V call is TRBV9, the J call TRBJ1-2; 9 bases agree with TRBD1. CDR1 SGDLS and CDR2 YYNGEE come from the germline V gene. This CDR3 has 16 residues. Trimming took 3 bases from V and 2 from J; bases not matched to a gene: 8. CDR3 in DNA: TGTGCCAGCAGCGGGCCCAGGGACAGGGTAAACTATGGCTACACCTTC. Encoded protein: CASSGPRDRVNYGYTF.

The chain is built from TRBV7-8 and TRBJ2-1; possible D gene TRBD2, 5 bases. The CDR3 is 11 amino acids. Trimming cost V 5 bases and J 12 bases, with 11 bases left between them. Germline lookup yields CDR1 SGHVS and CDR2 FQNEAQ. For the CDR3, the DNA is TGTGCCAGCAGCCCGGACCGGGGGCAGTTCTTC. It translates to CASSPDRGQFF.

The V and J genes are TRBV4-1 and TRBJ1-6; a possible D gene is TRBD1 (6 bases). The CDR3 loop spans 17 amino acids. Per the germline V gene, CDR1 is MGHRA and CDR2 is YSYEKL. Trimming pared 4 bases from V and 6 bases from J, leaving 19 bases between. The CDR3 spells CASSLITPGQTNSPLHF. CDR3 DNA: TGCGCCAGCAGCCTCATTACTCCGGGACAAACTAATTCACCCCTCCACTTT.

The chain has TRBV5-1 and TRBJ1-6; no reliable D call. Germline V CDR1 and CDR2: SGHRS, YFSETQ. The CDR3 covers 14 residues. Between the trimmed V and J ends, which lost 0 bases and 8 bases, there was a span of 9 bases. CDR3 sequence reads: CASSLGALDSPLHF. The CDR3 coding sequence is TGCGCCAGCAGCTTGGGGGCCCTGGATTCACCCCTCCACTTT.

The J gene is TRBJ2-5, the V gene TRBV7-2, with 7 bases identical to TRBD1. CDR1 is SGHTA and CDR2 is FQGNSA in the germline V gene. This CDR3 is built from 14 residues. J was trimmed by 5 bases and V by 4 bases; bases with no gene match: 7. CDR3: CASSSYRGGETQYF. CDR3 coding DNA: TGTGCCAGCAGCTCCTACAGGGGCGGGGAGACCCAGTACTTC.

The chain is built from TRBV15 and TRBJ1-5; D ambiguous. The germline V gene has CDR1 LNHNV and CDR2 YYDKDF (reference sequence). Trimming took 4 bases from V and 4 from J, leaving 20 bases between them. The CDR3 is 17 amino acids. The CDR3 sequence is CATSTRTGRVRNQPQHF. CDR3 bases: TGTGCCACCAGCACCCGGACCGGGAGAGTTAGAAATCAGCCCCAGCATTTT.

This clone showed up just a few times. The genes are TRBV6-4 and TRBJ1-1; 9 bases line up with TRBD1. The CDR3 spans 13 residues. CDR1 is MRHNA and CDR2 is SNTAGT in the germline V gene. The V segment lost 6 bases and the J segment 4 bases; nucleotides outside the gene matches: 3. The chain's CDR3 is CASRGTGSTEAFF. DNA for the CDR3: TGTGCCAGCAGGGGGACAGGGTCCACTGAAGCTTTCTTT.

The V gene is TRBV9, the J gene TRBJ2-2; D is perhaps TRBD1 (6 bases). The CDR3 runs to 14 residues. The V end was cut by 0 bases, the J end by 4 bases, with 7 bases between. Germline V gene sequence: CDR1 SGDLS, CDR2 YYNGEE. The CDR3 here is CASSVGGGTGELFF. The CDR3 DNA reads as TGTGCCAGCAGCGTAGGAGGGGGCACCGGGGAGCTGTTTTTT.

The chain combines TRBV6-5 with TRBJ2-3; possible D gene TRBD1, 6 bases. V lost 6 bases to trimming and J lost 2 bases, with 15 bases between them. CDR1 is MNHEY, CDR2 SVGAGI, per germline. This CDR3 comprises 15 residues. This CDR3 is CASSRDTGYTDTQYF. CDR3 DNA sequence: TGTGCCAGCAGCCGGGACACTGGCTACACAGATACGCAGTATTTT.

The chain uses TRBV25-1 and TRBJ1-2; TRBD1 is a possible D gene (5 bases). Trimming shortened V by 7 bases and J by 0 bases, and 12 bases separated the two germline ends. The length of the CDR3 is 14 residues. CDR1 is MGHDK, CDR2 SYGVNS, per germline. CDR3 region: CASIRDGSNYGYTF. The CDR3 DNA reads TGTGCCAGCATACGGGACGGATCTAACTATGGCTACACCTTC.

The chain has TRBV9 and TRBJ2-5; TRBD2 matches at 13 bases. The CDR3 runs 15 residues. V lost 3 bases, J lost 3 bases, and 2 bases stayed unmatched. From germline, CDR1 is SGDLS and CDR2 YYNGEE. CDR3 nucleotides: TGTGCCAGCAGCGCGACTAGCGGGGGGAAAGAGACCCAGTACTTC. This translates into CASSATSGGKETQYF.

The chain joins TRBV5-4 to TRBJ2-7, with D tentatively TRBD1 (5 bases). CDR3 length equals 11 residues. Deletions cut 2 bases from V and 6 bases from J, with 6 bases between. CDR1 and CDR2 (germline): SGHNT, YYREEE (reference sequence). Written as DNA, the CDR3 is TGTGCCAGCAGCTTAAGGGGCGAGCAGTACTTC. Amino acids: CASSLRGEQYF.

The rearrangement uses TRBV20-1 and TRBJ1-1, with D unclear. CDR3 length equals 11 residues. V lost 2 bases to trimming and J lost 1 base, with 2 bases between them. Germline V gives CDR1 DFQATT, CDR2 SNEGSKA (reference sequence). CDR3 nucleotides: TGCAGTGCTAGAAAGAACACTGAAGCTTTCTTT. Its translation: CSARKNTEAFF.